A selection of T cell receptor beta chains follows, all from one sample in a study of T cells after yellow fever vaccination. TCRdb itself ran the 5' RACE reads through MiXCR, one entry per CDR3 protein. The data contain roughly 74,000 distinct CDR3 sequences, around 6.5% of them singletons. Specimen: CD8+ T cells sorted from PBMCs, collected about 5 days after the first yellow fever vaccination. Receptors were obtained from a man in his late teens or twenties who received the YFV17D yellow fever vaccine. CDR3s include the opening cysteine and the closing phenylalanine or tryptophan. The D gene is left open where the match is weak. Expanded clones are given a class, and other clones once, few, many or no size at all.

j_call v_call clone_size d_call cdr3_nt cdr3_aa
TRBJ2-1 TRBV7-9 many NA TGTGCCAGCAGCCCCCCCCTCGGCAATGAGCAGTTCTTC CASSPPLGNEQFF
TRBJ1-1 TRBV2 few NA TGTGCCAGCAGTTCAAATTGGGCCGGGCAGGTTGAAGCTTTCTTT CASSSNWAGQVEAFF
TRBJ1-2 TRBV29-1 few NA TGCAGCGTTGCCGTGGCAGCAGAGTATGGCTACACCTTC CSVAVAAEYGYTF
TRBJ2-1 TRBV6-1 few NA TGTGCCAGCAGGGAGCAGCTGGCTACCGGGAATGAGCAGTTCTTC CASREQLATGNEQFF
TRBJ2-5 TRBV10-3 many TRBD2 TGTGCCATCAGTGAGTCAGGCCTAGCGGGGATGGAGACCCAGTACTTC CAISESGLAGMETQYF
TRBJ2-1 TRBV7-7 NA TRBD2 TGTGCCAGCAGCTCACTAGCGGGGGGGCCCGATGAGCAGTTCTTC CASSSLAGGPDEQFF
TRBJ1-6 TRBV28 many NA TGTGCCAGCAGCCCAGAGCCCGGGGGAGCTTCACCCCTCCACTTT CASSPEPGGASPLHF
TRBJ2-7 TRBV3-1 few NA TGTGCCAGCAGCCACTATCCTGACAGGCGCTACGAGCAGTACTTC CASSHYPDRRYEQYF
TRBJ2-3 TRBV6-4 NA NA TGTGCCAGCAGTGATGGCCAAGGGGGAGCAGATACGCAGTATTTT CASSDGQGGADTQYF
TRBJ2-1 TRBV7-3 many TRBD2 TGTGCCAGCAGCTTAGCTGGCGGGGGGGCCAATGAGCAGTTCTTC CASSLAGGGANEQFF
TRBJ2-5 TRBV7-8 few NA TGTGCCAGCAGCGCAGGGGGGGCTTTTCAAGAGACCCAGTACTTC CASSAGGAFQETQYF
TRBJ2-2 TRBV6-1 many NA TGTGCCAGCAGTGAAGAAGTAGCGGACCTTTCCACCGGGGAGCTGTTTTTT CASSEEVADLSTGELFF
TRBJ2-7 TRBV19 few TRBD1 TGTGCCAGTAGTCTCGGACAGACAGGGCTCGGCGAGCAGTACTTC CASSLGQTGLGEQYF
TRBJ1-4 TRBV29-1 many NA TGCAGCGTCGGCTATACCTGGGGAGACTCTAATGAAAAACTGTTTTTT CSVGYTWGDSNEKLFF
TRBJ1-5 TRBV4-1 many NA TGCGCCAGCAGCGAATCCATTCTCTCAGTAACTCAGCCCCAGCATTTT CASSESILSVTQPQHF
TRBJ1-5 TRBV4-2 NA TRBD1 TGTGCCAGCAGCCAAACAGGGGCCGATGTGCGCAATCAGCCCCAGCATTTT CASSQTGADVRNQPQHF
TRBJ2-3 TRBV9 NA TRBD1 TGTGCCAGCAGCGTAGCCAGGGGGCGAAAGACAGATACGCAGTATTTT CASSVARGRKTDTQYF
TRBJ2-7 TRBV7-3 many NA TGTGCCAGCAGCTTAACGGAACTAGACGAGCAGTACTTC CASSLTELDEQYF
TRBJ2-1 TRBV24-1 NA TRBD2 TGTGCCACCGCCGCGGGCCTAGCGGGGGATATTGCCAATGAGCAGTTCTTC CATAAGLAGDIANEQFF
TRBJ1-1 TRBV6-2/TRBV6-3 many NA TGTGCCAGCAGTTACTCGGGTCGGTCGAACACTGAAGCTTTCTTT CASSYSGRSNTEAFF
TRBJ2-5 TRBV11-2 few TRBD1 TGTGCCAGCAAGACAGGGGGCTACCAAGAGACCCAGTACTTC CASKTGGYQETQYF
TRBJ1-1 TRBV29-1 many TRBD1 TGCAGCGTTGGGACAGGGTCGGGCACTGAAGCTTTCTTT CSVGTGSGTEAFF
TRBJ2-7 TRBV7-9 NA TRBD2 TGTGCCAGCAGACCTTCCATAGCGGGGGGGTTGTACGAGCAGTACTTC CASRPSIAGGLYEQYF
TRBJ1-1 TRBV6-5 few TRBD1 TGTGCCAGCAGTTCCCTAGACCAGGGGGCCTATGAAGCTTTCTTT CASSSLDQGAYEAFF
TRBJ2-1 TRBV12-3/TRBV12-4 many NA TGTGCCAGCAGTTTTCTTGGGGCGGAGTTCTTC CASSFLGAEFF
TRBJ1-4 TRBV13 few NA TGTGCCAGCAGAGCCAGGGGAGTGGCTAATGAAAAACTGTTTTTT CASRARGVANEKLFF
TRBJ1-6 TRBV7-2 NA TRBD1 TGTGCCAGCAGCCTCGACAGGGGCACTATCTATAATTCACCCCTCCACTTT CASSLDRGTIYNSPLHF
TRBJ2-7 TRBV27 few TRBD2 TGTGCCAGCAGTTCCCAGGGTGCCGGGGGGGCCAGCTCCTACGAGCAGTACTTC CASSSQGAGGASSYEQYF
TRBJ2-1 TRBV4-1 many NA TGCGCCAGCAGCCAATGGGGCAGCTCCTACAATGAGCAGTTCTTC CASSQWGSSYNEQFF
TRBJ2-2 TRBV9 many NA TGTGCCAGCAAAGGGAACACCGGGGAGCTGTTTTTT CASKGNTGELFF
TRBJ2-5 TRBV5-4 many NA TGTGCCAGCAGCTTGTCAGGGAGCGAGACCCAGTACTTC CASSLSGSETQYF
TRBJ1-2 TRBV5-5 few NA TGTGCCAGCAGCTTGTCGCGGGGCTACACCTTC CASSLSRGYTF
TRBJ1-2 TRBV7-2 few NA TGTGCCAGCAGCTTAGATCCCGGGTCGAACTATGGCTACACCTTC CASSLDPGSNYGYTF
TRBJ1-5 TRBV4-3 NA NA TGCGCCAGCAGCCAAGATGAGGGGGGCAATCAGCCCCAGCATTTT CASSQDEGGNQPQHF
TRBJ1-5 TRBV6-4 NA NA TGTGCCAGCAGTGACTTTAAGGGGATTAGGAATCAGCCCCAGCATTTT CASSDFKGIRNQPQHF
TRBJ2-2 TRBV4-3 few TRBD1 TGCGCCAGCAGCCAAGGGCGAGGACAGGGAGGCACCGGGGAGCTGTTTTTT CASSQGRGQGGTGELFF
TRBJ2-4 TRBV9 few TRBD2 TGTGCCAGCAGCTTGGGGGGGGAAAACATTCAGTACTTC CASSLGGENIQYF
TRBJ2-1 TRBV7-2 many NA TGTGCCAGCAGCCTCAACAGGGCGGCCTACAATGAGCAGTTCTTC CASSLNRAAYNEQFF
TRBJ1-5 TRBV11-2 NA NA TGTGCCAGCAGCTTTGGGGGGCCGGGGTTGTATAGCAATCAGCCCCAGCATTTT CASSFGGPGLYSNQPQHF